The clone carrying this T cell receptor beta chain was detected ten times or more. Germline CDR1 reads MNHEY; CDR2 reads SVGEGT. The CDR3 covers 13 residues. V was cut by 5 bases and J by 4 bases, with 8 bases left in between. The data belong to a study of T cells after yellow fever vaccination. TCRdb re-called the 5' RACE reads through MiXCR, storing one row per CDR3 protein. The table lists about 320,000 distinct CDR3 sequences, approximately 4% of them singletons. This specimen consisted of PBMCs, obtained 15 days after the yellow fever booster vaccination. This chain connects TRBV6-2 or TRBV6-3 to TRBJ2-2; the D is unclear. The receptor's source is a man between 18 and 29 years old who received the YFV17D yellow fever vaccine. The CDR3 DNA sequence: TGTGCCAGCAGTGCCCGCCCCACCGGGGAGCTGTTTTTT. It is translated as CASSARPTGELFF.